These T cell receptor beta chains were read from a single sample in a study of shared clonotypes between healthy human individuals. The assay was immunoSEQ multiplex PCR, and TCRdb's table has in-frame clones only and misses some. The sample lists 2 million to 2.5 million clones, approximately 93% occurring once. Sequenced sample: naive CD4+ T cells from PBMCs. These receptors all stem from a man aged 18 to 29 in good health. Some clones in this sample may be carry-over from other donors' samples. The CDR3 runs from the conserved cysteine through the conserved F or W.

J: TRBJ2-5
V: TRBV9
CDR3: CASSVGRGFGGETQYF

J: TRBJ1-1
V: TRBV7-2
CDR3: CASSFPGQRAFF

J: TRBJ1-2
V: TRBV29-1
CDR3: CSVSRRLANYGYTF

J: TRBJ2-2
V: TRBV23-1
CDR3: CASSHPPGTGGTGELFF

J: TRBJ2-6
V: TRBV18
CDR3: CASRESAGANVLTF

J: TRBJ2-3
V: TRBV15
CDR3: CATSRSLTVPSTDTQYF

J: TRBJ1-1
V: TRBV18
CDR3: CASSLGETEAFF

J: TRBJ2-3
V: TRBV18
CDR3: CASSPRRLGTQYF

J: TRBJ1-6
V: TRBV6-5
CDR3: CASSKQGSSSPLHF

J: TRBJ1-1
V: TRBV28
CDR3: CASSSLQGKGDTEAFF

J: TRBJ2-2
V: TRBV7-9
CDR3: CASSLHTGRQLFF

J: TRBJ2-1
V: TRBV19
CDR3: CASSTPRTRNEQFF

J: TRBJ2-1
V: TRBV19
CDR3: CASNSPGRSSYNEQFF

J: TRBJ2-3
V: TRBV5-1
CDR3: CASSFSGSSTDTQYF

J: TRBJ2-1
V: TRBV14
CDR3: CASSHPDPDQNEQFF

J: TRBJ2-2
V: TRBV5-4
CDR3: CASSAQVTGELFF

J: TRBJ2-1
V: TRBV20-1
CDR3: CSTHRNNEQFF

J: TRBJ2-7
V: TRBV14
CDR3: CASSQGTRYEQYF

J: TRBJ2-2
V: TRBV28
CDR3: CASTLGRELFF

J: TRBJ1-5
V: TRBV6-6
CDR3: CASSYGQGAGNQPQHF

J: TRBJ2-3
V: TRBV5-1
CDR3: CASSFGGVRTDTQYF

J: TRBJ2-1
V: TRBV28
CDR3: CASSSPGRSSYNEQFF

J: TRBJ2-2
V: TRBV6-4
CDR3: CASSVGLAANTGELFF

J: TRBJ2-7
V: TRBV5-1
CDR3: CASSLGQAIYEQYF

J: TRBJ1-3
V: TRBV11-2
CDR3: CASSLVRGRPGNTIYF

J: TRBJ1-1
V: TRBV1
CDR3: CTSSQDETPPEAFF

J: TRBJ1-5
V: TRBV28
CDR3: CASRTLNSNQPQHF

J: TRBJ1-4
V: TRBV5-1
CDR3: CASSLTDSINEKLFF

J: TRBJ1-2
V: TRBV27
CDR3: CASRQTGGYGYTF

J: TRBJ1-5
V: TRBV28
CDR3: CASSFGGPNQPQHF

J: TRBJ1-4
V: TRBV11-2
CDR3: CASSLVGGTVPLRFF

J: TRBJ2-3
V: TRBV7-3
CDR3: CASSPGGLAGGVPDTQYF

J: TRBJ1-5
V: TRBV7-2
CDR3: CASSLWQGDQPQHF

J: TRBJ2-1
V: TRBV7-8
CDR3: CASSLVVNGEQFF

J: TRBJ2-2
V: TRBV5-1
CDR3: CASSLTATASNTGELFF

J: TRBJ2-1
V: TRBV28
CDR3: CASSLRGGPYNEQFF

J: TRBJ2-7
V: TRBV7-2
CDR3: CASSRDRGPGEQYF

J: TRBJ1-1
V: TRBV7-2
CDR3: CASSFVGLTEAFF

J: TRBJ1-5
V: TRBV15
CDR3: CATSRDRSRNQPQHF

J: TRBJ1-2
V: TRBV19
CDR3: CASSITVSYGYTF

J: TRBJ1-5
V: TRBV5-6
CDR3: CASSLRTGSFPQHF

J: TRBJ1-5
V: TRBV9
CDR3: CASSPQGFPQPQHF

J: TRBJ2-1
V: TRBV5-8
CDR3: CASSTRASGRAINEQFF

J: TRBJ2-1
V: TRBV7-6
CDR3: CASSLILRREGYNEQFF

J: TRBJ1-4
V: TRBV7-2
CDR3: CASSSGDRRGEKLFF

J: TRBJ1-5
V: TRBV5-8
CDR3: CASRTVVGSYQPQHF

J: TRBJ1-1
V: TRBV5-4
CDR3: CASSEWTNTEAFF

J: TRBJ1-3
V: TRBV29-1
CDR3: CSVLDSVNTIYF

J: TRBJ2-2
V: TRBV5-1
CDR3: CASSLALLGGELFF

J: TRBJ1-1
V: TRBV28
CDR3: CASGTPLNTEAFF